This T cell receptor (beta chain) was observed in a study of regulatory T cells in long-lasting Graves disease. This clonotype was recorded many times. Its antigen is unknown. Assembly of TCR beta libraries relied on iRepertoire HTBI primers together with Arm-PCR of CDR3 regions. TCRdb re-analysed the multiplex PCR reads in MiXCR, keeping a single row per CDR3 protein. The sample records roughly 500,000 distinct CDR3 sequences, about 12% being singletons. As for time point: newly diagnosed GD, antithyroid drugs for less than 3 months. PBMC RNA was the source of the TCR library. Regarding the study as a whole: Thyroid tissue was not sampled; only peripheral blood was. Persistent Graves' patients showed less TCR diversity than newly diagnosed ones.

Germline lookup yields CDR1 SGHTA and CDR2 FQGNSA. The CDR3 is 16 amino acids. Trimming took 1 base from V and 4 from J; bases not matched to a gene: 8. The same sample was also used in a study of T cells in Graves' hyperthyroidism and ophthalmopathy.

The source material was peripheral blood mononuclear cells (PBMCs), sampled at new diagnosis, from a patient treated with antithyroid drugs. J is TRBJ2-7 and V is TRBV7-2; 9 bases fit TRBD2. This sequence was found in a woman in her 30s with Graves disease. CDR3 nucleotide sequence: TGTGCCAGCAGCTTAGGTTTAGCGGGAGACGGATACGAGCAGTACTTC. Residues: CASSLGLAGDGYEQYF.